This TCR beta chain was captured by sequencing in a study of shared clonotypes between healthy human individuals. Study background: The donor pool was made up of a couple of women and three men aged 18 to 49. Study-wide results and caveats: Relative to their counterparts shared across all four donors, non-shared clonotypes exhibited diminished generation probabilities. Generally, naive subsets came out with larger estimated richness than memory subsets.

The CDR3 is made up of 14 amino acids. Germline V gene lookup returns CDR1 MDHEN and CDR2 SYDVKM. This clone was observed a single time. What it binds is unknown. The junction differs from germline at one of its ends, possibly a read error. Per the study methods: Junction-only immunoSEQ sequences carried no quality scores, so filtering differed. Measured with immunoSEQ multiplex PCR; TCRdb has only the in-frame clones, and not every one. The V and J calls and clone size were taken over from that table, and D and trimming were inferred from the DNA. In the table there are about 990,000 clones, around three quarters of which are singletons.

This chain joins TRBV28 and TRBJ2-7, with TRBD2 identical over 10 bases. This TCR derives from a man between 18 and 29 years old in good health. Some clones in this sample may be carry-over from other donors' samples. The sequencing input was memory CD4+ T cells from PBMCs. Subset given: CD45RA-negative fraction. Written as DNA, the CDR3 is TGTGCCAGCGGTTTAGCGGGAGGAATTTACGAGCAGTACTTC. Amino acid sequence: CASGLAGGIYEQYF. Complete variable domain (other parts from reference TRBV28 and TRBJ2-7): DVKVTQSSRYLVKRTGEKVFLECVQDMDHENMFWYRQDPGLGLRLIYFSYDVKMKEKGDIPEGYSVSREKKERFSLILESASTNQTSMYLCASGLAGGIYEQYFGPGTRLTVT.